This entry lists 23 T cell receptor beta chains sequenced from one sample in a study of Graves' ophthalmopathy and Graves' hyperthyroidism. RNA transcripts were the template, and TCR beta CDR3 regions were amplified from them. Amplification began with first-round RT-PCR using HTBI primers, then second-round multiplex PCR was performed. TCRdb re-derived calls from the multiplex PCR reads in MiXCR, one entry per CDR3 protein. The sample shows over a million distinct CDR3 sequences, approximately 35% of them seen only once. The source material was peripheral blood or thyroid tissue (not recorded which). The receptor set was obtained from an adult man with Graves' hyperthyroidism.

As for this clonotype: Mismatch with germline at one junction end may stem from a read error. The V call is TRBV7-7, the J call TRBJ2-5, with 10 positions matching TRBD1. This CDR3 contains 12 residues. The germline CDR1 and CDR2 sequences are SSHAT and FNYEAQ (reference sequence). CDR3 sequence reads: CTRTGGQETQYF. The DNA of the CDR3 is TGTACCAGGACAGGGGGCCAAGAGACCCAGTACTTC.

This clonotype was seen at least ten times. V usage is TRBV25-1 and J usage is TRBJ2-7, with D unresolved. Deletions cut 2 bases from V and 5 bases from J, with 10 bases between. CDR3 length: 13 amino acids. Per the germline V gene, CDR1 is MGHDK and CDR2 is SYGVNS. The CDR3 nucleotides read TGTGCCAGCAGTGAAGGGGTGGTCCACGAGCAGTACTTC. This encodes CASSEGVVHEQYF.

The chain couples TRBV6-1 to TRBJ2-7; 7 nucleotides line up with TRBD1. CDR1 MNHNS and CDR2 SASEGT come from the germline V gene. With V trimmed by 3 bases and J by 3 bases, 8 bases remained unmatched. CDR3 size: 15 residues. CDR3 in amino acids: CASSDGRGLIYEQYF. CDR3 in DNA: TGTGCCAGCAGTGACGGTAGGGGGCTAATCTACGAGCAGTACTTC.

This clonotype was picked up a small number of times. The chain uses TRBV19 and TRBJ2-2; D may be TRBD2 (6 bases). Germline V gene lookup returns CDR1 LNHDA and CDR2 SQIVND (reference sequence). There are 15 residues in the CDR3. V was shortened by 5 bases and J by 2 bases, with 12 bases between the two germline ends. The CDR3 DNA is TGTGCCAGTAGTGTCCTGGGACTTAACACCGGGGAGCTGTTTTTT. Its protein is CASSVLGLNTGELFF.

This clonotype was observed a few times. The V call is TRBV5-1, the J call TRBJ2-2, with 7 bases aligning to TRBD1. V shed 5 bases and J 3 bases; nucleotides not matched to a gene: 10. The germline CDR1 and CDR2 sequences are SGHRS and YFSETQ. CDR3 length: 16 amino acids. In DNA, the CDR3 is TGCGCCAGCAGAACCGACAGGGTGTCCGACACCGGGGAGCTGTTTTTT. Protein sequence: CASRTDRVSDTGELFF.

Ten or more counts support this clonotype. This may come from a read error, since a much larger clone is one base off. The chain combines TRBV29-1 with TRBJ1-5, with D uncertain. The V gene lost 4 bases and the J gene lost 1 base, with 5 bases spanning the gap. Germline V gene data show CDR1 as SQVTM and CDR2 as ANQGSEA. The CDR3 is 12 amino acids. The CDR3: CSVGNSNQPQHF. Here the CDR3 DNA reads TGCAGCGTTGGGAACAGCAATCAGCCCCAGCATTTT.

The chain uses TRBV3-1 and TRBJ1-3; possibly TRBD1 for D (5 bases). Germline V CDR1 and CDR2: LGHDT, YNNKEL (reference sequence). The CDR3 has 16 residues. The V gene lost 3 bases and the J gene lost 3 bases, with 15 bases spanning the gap. DNA of the CDR3: TGTGCCAGCAGCCACGAGAGAATGGGACTTGGAAACACCATATATTTT. This encodes CASSHERMGLGNTIYF.

The rearrangement links TRBV27 to TRBJ1-1, with unresolved D. Looked up from germline, CDR1 is MNHEY and CDR2 is SMNVEV (reference sequence). This CDR3 has 13 amino acids. Trimming stripped 0 bases from V and 7 bases from J, with 9 bases between. CDR3 sequence: CASSLSLTNEAFF. CDR3 coding DNA: TGTGCCAGCAGTTTATCGCTGACCAATGAAGCTTTCTTT.

There are a few counts of this clonotype. CDR3 region: CASSLGVTMNTEAFF. DNA for the CDR3: TGCGCCAGCAGCTTGGGGGTAACAATGAACACTGAAGCTTTCTTT. This chain uses TRBV5-1 with TRBJ1-1; D is uncertain. The length of the CDR3 is 15 residues. The germline V gene has CDR1 SGHRS and CDR2 YFSETQ. V was shortened by 0 bases and J by 0 bases, with 9 bases between the two germline ends.

The sample holds a few counts of this clonotype. The V call is TRBV10-2, the J call TRBJ2-7, with 10 bases that match TRBD1. The trim removed 2 bases at V and 2 bases at J, leaving 3 bases unmatched. This CDR3 contains 15 residues. Germline lookup yields CDR1 WSHSY and CDR2 SAAADI. In DNA form, the CDR3 reads TGCGCCAGCAGTGAGCCGGACAGGGGGACCTACGAGCAGTACTTC. Its protein is CASSEPDRGTYEQYF.

This clonotype was detected a few times. An end of the junction differs from the germline gene, which may be a read error. This chain joins TRBV5-1 and TRBJ1-6, with D perhaps matching TRBD1 (6 bases). CDR1 and CDR2 (germline): SGHRS, YFSETQ. CDR3 size: 15 residues. The CDR3 DNA reads TGTGCCAGCAGCCCCAGGACAGAGTATAATTCACCCCTCCACTTT. Translation: CASSPRTEYNSPLHF.

This clonotype was counted once. The chain is built from TRBV10-3 and TRBJ1-2; 10 nucleotides match TRBD1. V shed 4 bases, J shed 6 bases, and the junction held 5 bases outside the gene matches. Germline CDR1 and CDR2: ENHRY and SYGVKD. The CDR3 consists of 14 residues. In DNA form, the CDR3 reads TGTGCCATCAGTGCGGGGGGACAGGGGAATGGCTACACCTTC. Protein sequence: CAISAGGQGNGYTF.

This clonotype was observed many times. The chain couples TRBV5-1 to TRBJ1-6, with D possibly TRBD1 on 5 matching bases. V gave up 2 bases and J gave up 5 bases, with 11 bases separating them. CDR3 size: 15 residues. Germline V gene lookup returns CDR1 SGHRS and CDR2 YFSETQ. CDR3 DNA sequence: TGCGCCAGCAGCTTACGGGACGTAGATAATTCACCCCTCCACTTT. Protein sequence: CASSLRDVDNSPLHF.

This chain links TRBV2 with TRBJ1-3; D ambiguous. The CDR3 has 16 residues. The V gene's germline CDR1 is SNHLY and CDR2 FYNNEI. V dropped 5 bases and J dropped 4 bases, with 18 bases sitting between them. The CDR3 sequence: CASSIGQSRWGNTIYF. In DNA, the CDR3 is TGTGCCAGCAGTATTGGCCAGAGCCGGTGGGGAAACACCATATATTTT.

This clonotype was seen ten or more times. The chain carries TRBV29-1 and TRBJ1-5, with D possibly TRBD1 on 6 matching bases. V was clipped by 4 bases and J by 4 bases, with 14 bases between them. This CDR3 region has 14 residues. The germline gives CDR1 SQVTM, CDR2 ANQGSEA. CDR3 bases: TGCAGCGTTGGACTGGGGGGCCGGAATCAGCCCCAGCATTTT. Protein product: CSVGLGGRNQPQHF.

This clonotype has at least ten counts. The gene calls are TRBV2 and TRBJ1-4; perhaps TRBD1 as D (6 bases). Between the trimmed V and J ends, which lost 6 bases and 4 bases, there was a span of 12 bases. Germline-derived CDR1 and CDR2 are SNHLY and FYNNEI. The CDR3 length is 14 residues. Written as DNA, the CDR3 is TGTGCCAGCAGGTACAGGGTGGGTAATGAAAAACTGTTTTTT. Protein product: CASRYRVGNEKLFF.

In this sample, this clonotype turned up many times. This CDR3 reads CASSLGASTEAFF. CDR3 nucleotide sequence: TGTGCCAGCAGCTTAGGAGCCAGCACTGAAGCTTTCTTT. The rearrangement joins TRBV5-4 to TRBJ1-1; D is undetermined. Germline CDR1 SGHNT, CDR2 YYREEE (reference sequence). Trimming took 2 bases from V and 4 from J, leaving 9 bases between them. CDR3 length equals 13 residues.

This clonotype was seen ten or more times. The DNA of the CDR3 is TGTGCCAGCACAACAGGGGGCGCTGGAAACACCATATATTTT. This gives the protein CASTTGGAGNTIYF. This chain joins TRBV7-2 and TRBJ1-3; 9 nucleotides align to TRBD1. This CDR3 is 14 amino acids long. J lost 2 bases, V lost 7 bases, and 3 bases had no gene match. The V gene's germline CDR1 is SGHTA and CDR2 FQGNSA.

On this clonotype: This may stem from a read error, because a much larger clone lies one nucleotide away. The V gene is TRBV2, the J gene TRBJ2-7; D not certain. The length of the CDR3 is 14 residues. CDR1 is SNHLY, CDR2 FYNNEI, per germline. The germline V and J ends were trimmed by 6 bases and 0 bases, with 12 bases remaining between them. This chain's CDR3 is CASSSPSNSYEQYF. The CDR3 bases are TGTGCCAGCAGCAGTCCATCGAACTCCTACGAGCAGTACTTC. The complete variable domain, with remaining parts taken from reference TRBV2 and TRBJ2-7, reads EPEVTQTPSHQVTQMGQEVILRCVPISNHLYFYWYRQILGQKVEFLVSFYNNEISEKSEIFDDQFSVERPDGSNFTLKIRSTKLEDSAMYFCASSSPSNSYEQYFGPGTRLTVT.

Ten or more counts support this clonotype. This chain connects TRBV9 to TRBJ1-3; tentatively, D is TRBD1 (6 bases). The germline V and J ends were trimmed by 3 bases and 0 bases, with 10 bases remaining between them. Germline V gene sequence: CDR1 SGDLS, CDR2 YYNGEE. This CDR3 is 15 amino acids long. CDR3 loop: CASSEDSYSGNTIYF. The CDR3 DNA is TGTGCCAGCAGCGAGGACAGTTACTCTGGAAACACCATATATTTT.

This clonotype was seen repeatedly, ten times or more. The chain joins TRBV7-8 to TRBJ1-1; the D gene is possibly TRBD1 (6 bases). The V end lost 0 bases, the J end lost 1 base, and 12 bases lay between the germline ends. The germline V gene has CDR1 SGHVS and CDR2 FQNEAQ. The CDR3 has 16 amino acids. The CDR3 nucleotides are TGTGCCAGCAGCTTAGCGCAGCGGGGGCAGAACACTGAAGCTTTCTTT. It translates to CASSLAQRGQNTEAFF. Full variable domain (missing parts from reference TRBV7-8 and TRBJ1-1): GAGVSQSPRYKVAKRGQDVALRCDPISGHVSLFWYQQALGQGPEFLTYFQNEAQLDKSGLPSDRFFAERPEGSVSTLKIQRTQQEDSAVYLCASSLAQRGQNTEAFFGQGTRLTVV.

On this clonotype itself: The conserved phenylalanine or tryptophan normally closing the CDR3 is absent here, so this likely arose from a read error. The chain has TRBV20-1 and TRBJ2-5, with 14 bases lining up with TRBD2. Germline assignment: CDR1 DFQATT and CDR2 SNEGSKA (reference sequence). The CDR3 extends over 14 amino acids. CDR3 bases: TGCAGTGCTCGACTAGCGGGGGGGCAAGAGGCCCAGTACCTC. This encodes CSARLAGGQEAQYL.

Concerning this clonotype: One base away lies a much larger clone, so this may be a sequencing read error. The rearrangement links TRBV4-2 to TRBJ1-6; no definite D call. Per the germline V gene, CDR1 is LGHNA and CDR2 is YNFKEQ. The CDR3 has 14 residues. CDR3 in amino acids: CASSARSYNSPLRF. The DNA for the CDR3 is TGTGCCAGCAGCGCCCGATCCTATAATTCACCCCTCCGCTTT.